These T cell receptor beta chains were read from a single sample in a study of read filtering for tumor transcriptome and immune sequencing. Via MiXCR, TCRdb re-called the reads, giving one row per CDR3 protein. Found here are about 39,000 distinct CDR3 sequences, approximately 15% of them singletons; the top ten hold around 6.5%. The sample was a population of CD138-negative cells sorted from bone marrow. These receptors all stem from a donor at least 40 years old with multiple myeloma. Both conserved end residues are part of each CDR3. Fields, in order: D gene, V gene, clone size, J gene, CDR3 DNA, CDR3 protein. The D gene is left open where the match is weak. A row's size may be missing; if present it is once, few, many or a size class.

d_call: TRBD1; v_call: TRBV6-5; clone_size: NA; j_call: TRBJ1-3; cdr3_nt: TGTGCCAGCAGGCCGACAGGGGGTAACACCATATATTTT; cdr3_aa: CASRPTGGNTIYF
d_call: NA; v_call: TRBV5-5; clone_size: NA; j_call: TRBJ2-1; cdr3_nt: TGTGCCAGCAGCTTAGGCCCGGGGTACAATGAGCAGTTCTTC; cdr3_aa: CASSLGPGYNEQFF
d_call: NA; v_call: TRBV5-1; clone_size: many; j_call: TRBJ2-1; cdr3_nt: TGCGCCAGCAGTTCAAGCAGGCTGAGCTCCTACAATGAGCAGTTCTTC; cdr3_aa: CASSSSRLSSYNEQFF
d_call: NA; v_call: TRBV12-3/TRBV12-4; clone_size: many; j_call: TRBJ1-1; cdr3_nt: TGTGCCAGCAGTTTCGGGGGGGTGAACACTGAAGCTTTCTTT; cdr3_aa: CASSFGGVNTEAFF
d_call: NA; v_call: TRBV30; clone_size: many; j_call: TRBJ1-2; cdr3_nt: TGTGCCTGGACACGGGAGGGGCGTAGTGGCTACACCTTC; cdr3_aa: CAWTREGRSGYTF
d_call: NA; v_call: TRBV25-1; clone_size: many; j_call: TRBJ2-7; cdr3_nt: TGTGCCAGCAGTGATACAGGGATCCACGAGCAGTACTTC; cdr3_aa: CASSDTGIHEQYF
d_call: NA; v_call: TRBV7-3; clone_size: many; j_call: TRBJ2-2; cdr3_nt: TGTGCCAGCAGCTCCCTACCAGTGGGGGTCGGGGAGCTGTTTTTT; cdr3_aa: CASSSLPVGVGELFF
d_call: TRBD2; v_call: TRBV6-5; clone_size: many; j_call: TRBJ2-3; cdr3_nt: TGTGCCAGCAGTTTAGAAGCGGGGCCTAGCACAGATACGCAGTATTTT; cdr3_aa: CASSLEAGPSTDTQYF
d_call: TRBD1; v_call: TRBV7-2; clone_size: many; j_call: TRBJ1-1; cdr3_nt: TGTGCCAGCAGCCGGACAGGGCTAGAAGCTTTCTTT; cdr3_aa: CASSRTGLEAFF
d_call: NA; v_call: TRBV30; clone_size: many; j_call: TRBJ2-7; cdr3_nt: TGTGCCTGGAGTGTTGACAGCGCCTACGAGCAGTACTTC; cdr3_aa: CAWSVDSAYEQYF
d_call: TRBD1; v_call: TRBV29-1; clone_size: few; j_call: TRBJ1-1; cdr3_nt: TGCAGCGTCTCCACGGGACAGAGTGAGGCTTTCTTT; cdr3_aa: CSVSTGQSEAFF
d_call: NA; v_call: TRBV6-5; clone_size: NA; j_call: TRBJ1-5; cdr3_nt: TGTGCCGGCGGTTACTCGAAAGGCGGGGGCGGCAATCAGCCCCAGCATTTT; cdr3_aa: CAGGYSKGGGGNQPQHF
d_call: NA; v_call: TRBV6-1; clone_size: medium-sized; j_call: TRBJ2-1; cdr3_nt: TGTGCCAGCAGGGCCTTAGGGGCTTACAATGAGCAGTTCTTC; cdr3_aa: CASRALGAYNEQFF
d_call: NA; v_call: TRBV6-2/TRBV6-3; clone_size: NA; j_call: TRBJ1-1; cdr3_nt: TGCGCCGGCAGTTACGCCTCACAAATGAACACTGAAGCTCTCTTT; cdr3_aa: CAGSYASQMNTEALF
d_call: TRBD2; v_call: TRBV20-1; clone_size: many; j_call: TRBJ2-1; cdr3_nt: TGCAGTGTTTCGGGACTAGCGGGCTCCGGGCGTATTGAGCAGTTCTTC; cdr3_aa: CSVSGLAGSGRIEQFF
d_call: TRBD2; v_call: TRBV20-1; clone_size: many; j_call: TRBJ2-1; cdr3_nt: TGCAGTGCTACAGGACTAGCGGGGTCCTTTGGACGGGAGCAGTTCTTC; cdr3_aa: CSATGLAGSFGREQFF
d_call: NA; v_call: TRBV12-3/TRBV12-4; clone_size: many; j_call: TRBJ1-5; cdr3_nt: TGTGCCAGCAGTTCAGGGAAGGGCCAGCCCCAGCATTTT; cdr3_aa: CASSSGKGQPQHF
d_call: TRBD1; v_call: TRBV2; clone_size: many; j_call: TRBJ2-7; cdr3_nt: TGTGCCAGCAGTGACCCCGGACAGGGTTTGTACGAGCAGTACTTC; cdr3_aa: CASSDPGQGLYEQYF
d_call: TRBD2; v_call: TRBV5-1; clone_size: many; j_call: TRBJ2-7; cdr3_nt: TGCGCCAGCAGCCCGGCACTAGCGGGAGCTTACGAGCAGTACTTC; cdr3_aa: CASSPALAGAYEQYF
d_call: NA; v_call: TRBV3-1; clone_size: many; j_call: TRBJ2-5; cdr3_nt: TGTGCCAGCAGCCAAGATCATCGCAGCCAAGAGACCCAGTACTTC; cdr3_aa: CASSQDHRSQETQYF
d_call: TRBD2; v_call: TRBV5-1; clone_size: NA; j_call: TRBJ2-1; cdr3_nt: TGCGCCAGCAGCTTGGTTCTAGCGGGGATCGCTTACAATGAGCAGTTCTTC; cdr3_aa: CASSLVLAGIAYNEQFF
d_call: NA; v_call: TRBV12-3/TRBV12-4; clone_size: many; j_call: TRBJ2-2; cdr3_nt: TGTGCCAGCAGTTTTGGGGGTTACACCGGGGAGCTGTTTTTT; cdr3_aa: CASSFGGYTGELFF
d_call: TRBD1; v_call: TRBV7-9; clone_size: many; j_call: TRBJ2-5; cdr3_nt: TGTGCCAGCAGTTTAAACAGGGGCACCCAAGAGACCCAGTACTTC; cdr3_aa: CASSLNRGTQETQYF
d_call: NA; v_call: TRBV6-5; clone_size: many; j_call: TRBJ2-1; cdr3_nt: TGTGCCAGCAGTTACGAATATAGGACGCCCAAACAGTTCTTC; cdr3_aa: CASSYEYRTPKQFF
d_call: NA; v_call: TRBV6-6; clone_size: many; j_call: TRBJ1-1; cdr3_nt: TGTGCCAGCAGTCTGAAGGGCCCGAACACTGAAGCTTTCTTT; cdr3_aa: CASSLKGPNTEAFF
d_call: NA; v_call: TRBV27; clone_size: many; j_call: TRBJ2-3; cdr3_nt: TGTGCCAGCAGTTACACCGGGACTAGCACAGATACGCAGTATTTT; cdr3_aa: CASSYTGTSTDTQYF
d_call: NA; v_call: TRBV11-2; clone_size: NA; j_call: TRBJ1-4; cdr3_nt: TGTGCCAGCAGCTTAGGGGGTGGAGATAATGAAAAACTGTTTTTT; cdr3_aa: CASSLGGGDNEKLFF
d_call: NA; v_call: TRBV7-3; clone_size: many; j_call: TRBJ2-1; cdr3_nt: TGTGCCAGCAGCTTATCAGCGGCCAGCAATGAGCAGTTCTTC; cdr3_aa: CASSLSAASNEQFF
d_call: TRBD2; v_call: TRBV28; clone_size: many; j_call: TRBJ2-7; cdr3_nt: TGTGCCAGCAGTTCCATCCTCGCGGGAGGGAACGAGCAGTACTTC; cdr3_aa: CASSSILAGGNEQYF
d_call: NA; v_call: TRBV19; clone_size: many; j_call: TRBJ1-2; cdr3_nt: TGTGCCAGTACCTCCCGGGAGACGGGGACCTACACCTTC; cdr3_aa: CASTSRETGTYTF
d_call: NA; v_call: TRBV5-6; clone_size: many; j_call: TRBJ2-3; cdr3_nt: TGTGCCAGCAGCCCACAATATCGTGGCACAGATACGCAGTATTTT; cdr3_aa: CASSPQYRGTDTQYF
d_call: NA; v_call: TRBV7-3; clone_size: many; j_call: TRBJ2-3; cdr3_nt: TGTGCCAGCAGCCCCACGGACATTCTGACAGATACGCAGTATTTT; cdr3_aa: CASSPTDILTDTQYF
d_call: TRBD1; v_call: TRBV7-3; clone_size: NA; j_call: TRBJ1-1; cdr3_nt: TGTGCCAGCAGCTCCCACAGGGGGAGATCCACTGAAGCTTTCTTT; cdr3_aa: CASSSHRGRSTEAFF
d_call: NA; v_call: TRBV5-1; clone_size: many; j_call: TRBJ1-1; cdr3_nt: TGCGCCAGCAGCTCTCTTTGGAGTGGCGCTTTCTTT; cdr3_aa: CASSSLWSGAFF
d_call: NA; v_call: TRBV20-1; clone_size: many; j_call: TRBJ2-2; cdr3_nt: TGCAGTGCTAGAGATCCGCAGACACTACCGAACACCGGGGAGCTGTTTTTT; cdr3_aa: CSARDPQTLPNTGELFF
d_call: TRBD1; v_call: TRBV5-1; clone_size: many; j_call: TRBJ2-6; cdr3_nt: TGCGCCAGCAGTCCGGGACAGGGGAACGTCCTGACTTTC; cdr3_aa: CASSPGQGNVLTF
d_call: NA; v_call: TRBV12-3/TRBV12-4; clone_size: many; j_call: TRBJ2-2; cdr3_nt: TGTGCCAGCAGTTTTTCCGGGGAGCTGTTTTTT; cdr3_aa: CASSFSGELFF
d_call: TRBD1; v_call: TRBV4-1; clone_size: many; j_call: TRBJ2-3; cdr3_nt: TGCGCCAGCAGCCAAAAGGACAGGGAAGGTGGATCAGATACGCAGTATTTT; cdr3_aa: CASSQKDREGGSDTQYF
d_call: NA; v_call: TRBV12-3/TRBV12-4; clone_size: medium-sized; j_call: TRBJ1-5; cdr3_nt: TGTGCCAGCAGCTTAAACGGGAATCAGCCCCAGCATTTT; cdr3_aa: CASSLNGNQPQHF
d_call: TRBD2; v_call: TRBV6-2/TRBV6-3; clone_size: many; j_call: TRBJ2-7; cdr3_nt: TGTGCCAGCAGTTACGGTCTAGCGGGGTCATACGAGCAGTACTTC; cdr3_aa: CASSYGLAGSYEQYF
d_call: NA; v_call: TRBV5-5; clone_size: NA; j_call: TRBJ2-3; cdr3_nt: TGTGCCAGCAGCTTGGGTGGAGTCCGGCAGGGGTTGACAGATACGCAGTATTTT; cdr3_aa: CASSLGGVRQGLTDTQYF
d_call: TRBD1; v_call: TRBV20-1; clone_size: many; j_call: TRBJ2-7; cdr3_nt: TGCAGTGCTAGAGATAACAGGGGGCACCTCTACGAGCAGTACTTC; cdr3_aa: CSARDNRGHLYEQYF
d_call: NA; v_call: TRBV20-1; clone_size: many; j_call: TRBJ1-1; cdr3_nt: TGCAGTGCTCCGACCGAGGGCACTGAAGCTTTCTTT; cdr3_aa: CSAPTEGTEAFF
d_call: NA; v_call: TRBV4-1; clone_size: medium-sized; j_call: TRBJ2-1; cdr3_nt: TGCGCCAGCAGCCGATATACCAATGAGCAGTTCTTC; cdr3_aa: CASSRYTNEQFF
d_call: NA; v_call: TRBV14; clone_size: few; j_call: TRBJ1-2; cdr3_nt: TGTGCCAGCAGCCAAGATCTGGGTGCCGATGGCTACACCTTC; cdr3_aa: CASSQDLGADGYTF
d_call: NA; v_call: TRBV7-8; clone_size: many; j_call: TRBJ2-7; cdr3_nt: TGTGCCAGCAGCTCCGGGACGCGCTCCTACGAGCAGTACTTC; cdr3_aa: CASSSGTRSYEQYF
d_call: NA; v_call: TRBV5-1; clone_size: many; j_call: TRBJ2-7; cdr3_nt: TGCGCCAGCAACTCTGGGGACCTACGCTACGAGCAGTACTTC; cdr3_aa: CASNSGDLRYEQYF
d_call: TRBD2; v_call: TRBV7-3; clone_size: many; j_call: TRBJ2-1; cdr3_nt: TGTGCCAGCAGCGCACTGAAAACTAGCGGGAGCTACAATGAGCAGTTCTTC; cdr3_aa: CASSALKTSGSYNEQFF
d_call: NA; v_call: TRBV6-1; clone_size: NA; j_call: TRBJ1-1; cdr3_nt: TGTGCCAGCAGTAGATTGCCTGAAGCTTTCTTT; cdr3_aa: CASSRLPEAFF
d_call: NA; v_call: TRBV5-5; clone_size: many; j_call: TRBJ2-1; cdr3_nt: TGTGCCAGCAGCTTTCGTCCGGACCCACCCTCCTACAATGAGCAGTTCTTC; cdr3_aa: CASSFRPDPPSYNEQFF
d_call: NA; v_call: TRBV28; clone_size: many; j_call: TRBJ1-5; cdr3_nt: TGTGCCAGCAACCTAGGCGGATCCAGACAGCCCCAGCATTTT; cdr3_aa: CASNLGGSRQPQHF
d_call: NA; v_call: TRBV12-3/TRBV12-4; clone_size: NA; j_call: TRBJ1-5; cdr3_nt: TGTGCCAGCAGTTCAACGAGGACGTGGAGCCAGCCCCAGCATTTT; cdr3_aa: CASSSTRTWSQPQHF
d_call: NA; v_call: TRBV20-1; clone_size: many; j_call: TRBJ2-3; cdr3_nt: TGCAGTGCTAGCCCCCGCACAGATACGCAGTATTTT; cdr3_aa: CSASPRTDTQYF
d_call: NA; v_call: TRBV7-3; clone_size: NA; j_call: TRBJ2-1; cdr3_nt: TGTGCCAGCAGCCCCGCGGAGGGTTATGATGAGCAGTTCTTC; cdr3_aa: CASSPAEGYDEQFF
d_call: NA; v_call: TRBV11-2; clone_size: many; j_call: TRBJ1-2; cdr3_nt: TGTGCCAGCAGCCCGGGGGGTCCAACACAGGGCTACACCTTC; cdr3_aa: CASSPGGPTQGYTF
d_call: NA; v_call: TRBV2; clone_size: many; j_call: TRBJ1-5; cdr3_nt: TGTGCCAGCAGAGAAAAATGGGCCTGGGCCAATCAGCCCCAGCATTTT; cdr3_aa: CASREKWAWANQPQHF
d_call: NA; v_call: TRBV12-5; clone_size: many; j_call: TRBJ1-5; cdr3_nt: TGTGCTAGTGGTTTCGACGGATGGGGACAGCCCCAGCATTTT; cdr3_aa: CASGFDGWGQPQHF
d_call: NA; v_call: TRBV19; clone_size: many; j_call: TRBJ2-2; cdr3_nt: TGTGCCAGTAGCGTACAGGGGAACACCGGGGAGCTGTTTTTT; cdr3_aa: CASSVQGNTGELFF
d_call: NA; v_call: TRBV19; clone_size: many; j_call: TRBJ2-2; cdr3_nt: TGTGCCAGTAGTATTAGTCTGCACACCGGGGAGCTGTTTTTT; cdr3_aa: CASSISLHTGELFF
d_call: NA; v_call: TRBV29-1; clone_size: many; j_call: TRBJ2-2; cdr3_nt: TGCAGCGTCGCTTCTAGGGGGACCGGGGAGCTGTTTTTT; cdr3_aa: CSVASRGTGELFF